This entry describes one TCR beta chain. Its antigen is currently unknown. The data derive from a study of shared clonotypes between healthy human individuals. Study information: Three plates were used per donor for CD4 naive, three for CD4 memory, two for CD8 naive and one for CD8 memory. General study results and limits: The diversity represented, both genetic and in exposure history, was limited by few donors.

Per germline, CDR1 SGHRS and CDR2 YFSETQ. The CDR3 is 15 residues long. The ends were cut back, 0 bases at V and 3 bases at J, with 12 bases in the middle. Replicate PCRs run on sorted subsets employed about 220 ng DNA, approximately 30,000 T cell genomes. Generated by immunoSEQ multiplex PCR, the TCRdb table keeps only in-frame clones and is missing some. The table has about 2.3 million clones, 85% to 95% seen once. What was sequenced was naive CD4+ T cells from PBMCs. Subset indicated: CD45RA+ positively selected. This rearrangement joins TRBV5-1 to TRBJ1-2; no clear D gene. This receptor was identified in a young man in good health. Some clones in this sample may be carry-over from other donors' samples. The CDR3 DNA reads as TGCGCCAGCAGCTTGGGTGGGCAGGCTGACTATGGCTACACCTTC. Residues: CASSLGGQADYGYTF.